The 27 T cell receptor beta chains reported below all come from one sample, sequenced in a study of blood T cells in healthy people across ages. The second PCR ran about 6 to 11 cycles with a sample-barcoded 5' primer and J-beta primers. TCRdb used MiXCR to reprocess the 5' RACE reads, holding one entry per CDR3 protein. The table lists approximately 790,000 distinct CDR3 sequences, 62% of them singletons, with around a quarter in the top ten. Sequences were obtained from blood. These receptors came from a man aged 30 to 45 in good health.

V is TRBV25-1 and J is TRBJ1-4, with D maybe TRBD1 (5 bases). This CDR3 has 12 amino acids. Germline assignment: CDR1 MGHDK and CDR2 SYGVNS. Trimming removed 8 bases from V and 7 bases from J, with 11 bases in between. Here the CDR3 reads CASGDGFEKLFF. The CDR3 nucleotides are TGTGCCAGCGGGGACGGCTTTGAAAAACTGTTTTTT. The whole variable domain, filled in from reference TRBV25-1 and TRBJ1-4, reads EADIYQTPRYLVIGTGKKITLECSQTMGHDKMYWYQQDPGMELHLIHYSYGVNSTEKGDLSSESTVSRIRTEHFPLTLESARPSHTSQYLCASGDGFEKLFFGSGTQLSVL.

A remark on this clonotype: Since a much larger clone is just one base distant, this may be a read error. The chain couples TRBV2 to TRBJ2-7, with D maybe TRBD1 (6 bases). With the DNA end fitting TRBJ2-5 better, the J assignment may be wrong. There are 15 residues in the CDR3. The V gene's germline CDR1 is SNHLY and CDR2 FYNNEI. The CDR3 sequence is CASSESVQGGRTQYF. The DNA of the CDR3 is TGTGCCAGCAGTGAATCGGTACAGGGCGGACGGACCCAGTACTTC.

The J gene is TRBJ2-1, the V gene TRBV7-3; 10 bases are shared with TRBD1. This CDR3 contains 15 residues. Losses at the gene ends were 0 bases for V and 7 bases for J; bases not matched to a gene: 3. Per the germline V gene, CDR1 is SGHTA and CDR2 is FQGTGA. CDR3 coding DNA: TGTGCCAGCAGCTTAACCCGGACAGGGGGGAATGAGCAGTTCTTC. Protein product: CASSLTRTGGNEQFF.

The chain carries TRBV7-3 and TRBJ2-6; D may correspond to TRBD1 or TRBD2 (5 bases each). V lost 8 bases, J lost 0 bases, and 14 bases lay in between. The CDR3 is 16 amino acids. In germline, CDR1 is SGHTA, CDR2 FQGTGA. The CDR3 nucleotides read TGTGCCAGCGCATTAATGGGGACCTCTGGGGCCAACGTCCTGACTTTC. Translated, it gives CASALMGTSGANVLTF.

The V call is TRBV3-1, the J call TRBJ2-4; 10 bases agree with TRBD1. The last part of the DNA fits TRBJ2-7 better; the J call may be wrong. CDR3 length equals 16 residues. The germline V gene has CDR1 LGHDT and CDR2 YNNKEL (reference sequence). In DNA form, the CDR3 reads TGTGCCAGCAGCCTCCTGGGACAGGGGATCTCCTACGAGCAGTACTTC. It encodes CASSLLGQGISYEQYF.

This chain uses TRBV28 with TRBJ2-1, with a weak D call TRBD1 (6 bases). The CDR3 sequence is 15 residues long. Trimming removed 1 base at V and 6 bases at J, with 13 bases between. Germline lookup yields CDR1 MDHEN and CDR2 SYDVKM. The CDR3 nucleotides are TGTGCCAGCAGTTTATACAGGGCTGTGGGCAATGAGCAGTTCTTC. Its protein is CASSLYRAVGNEQFF.

This clonotype was counted many times. V gene TRBV7-9 combines with J gene TRBJ2-3; perhaps D is TRBD1 or TRBD2 (6 bases each). The CDR3 runs to 15 residues. Deletions cut 2 bases from V and 1 base from J, with 10 bases between. The germline CDR1 and CDR2 sequences are SEHNR and FQNEAQ (reference sequence). CDR3 in amino acids: CASSLFRGRTDTQYF. For the CDR3, the DNA is TGTGCCAGCAGCTTATTCCGGGGGCGCACAGATACGCAGTATTTT.

This chain joins TRBV20-1 and TRBJ2-1; the match to TRBD2 covers 9 bases. The DNA end is a closer match to TRBJ2-7, so the J assignment may be wrong. Germline V gives CDR1 DFQATT, CDR2 SNEGSKA (reference sequence). The CDR3 is 19 amino acids. Written as DNA, the CDR3 is TGCAGTGCTAGGCTAAGAGTGGGTAGCGGGGGCCACGGGTACAATGAGCAGTACTTC. It encodes CSARLRVGSGGHGYNEQYF.

The V gene is TRBV29-1, the J gene TRBJ1-5; D not certain. This CDR3 has 13 amino acids. CDR1 SQVTM and CDR2 ANQGSEA come from the germline V gene. V shed 6 bases and J shed 3 bases, with 12 bases lying between them. CDR3 region: CSVGGQSNQPQHF. CDR3 coding DNA: TGCAGCGTGGGTGGGCAGTCCAATCAGCCCCAGCATTTT.

The chain has TRBV15 and TRBJ2-5; D unclear. The end of the DNA fits TRBJ2-7 better, so the J call may be wrong. The CDR3 has 13 residues. In germline, CDR1 is LNHNV, CDR2 YYDKDF (reference sequence). The DNA of the CDR3 is TGTGCCACCAGCAGGGATACCCGGGTCGAGCAGTACTTC. It is translated as CATSRDTRVEQYF.

The chain couples TRBV12-3 or TRBV12-4 to TRBJ2-7; tentatively, D is TRBD1 or TRBD2 (5 bases each). The CDR3 extends over 15 amino acids. Trimming removed 1 base at V and 4 bases at J, with 14 bases between. The CDR3 spells CASSLGFGGKYEQYF. CDR3 nucleotide sequence: TGTGCCAGCAGTTTAGGTTTTGGGGGTAAATACGAGCAGTACTTC.

This chain links TRBV12-3 or TRBV12-4 with TRBJ1-4; D unclear. The CDR3 contains 14 residues. V was cut by 5 bases and J by 8 bases, with 15 bases left in between. The CDR3: CASSTSGRVEKLFF. The CDR3 DNA sequence: TGTGCCAGCAGTACCTCGGGGAGGGTCGAAAAACTGTTTTTT.

This clonotype was picked up one time. This chain uses TRBV29-1 with TRBJ1-1; D gene uncertain. The V end was cut by 4 bases, the J end by 1 base, with 4 bases between. Germline CDR1 SQVTM, CDR2 ANQGSEA. This CDR3 is built from 11 residues. CDR3 region: CSVAENTEAFF. For the CDR3, the DNA is TGCAGCGTTGCAGAGAACACTGAAGCTTTCTTT.

The rearrangement uses TRBV4-3 and TRBJ2-1, with TRBD1 identical over 7 bases. This CDR3 has 15 residues. From germline, CDR1 is LGHNA and CDR2 YSLEER. V dropped 2 bases and J dropped 6; count of bases not matched to a gene: 7. Here the CDR3 reads CASSQTGAGGNEQFF. CDR3 DNA sequence: TGCGCCAGCAGCCAAACCGGGGCAGGGGGCAATGAGCAGTTCTTC.

This sequence joins TRBV6-1 and TRBJ2-1, with TRBD1 matching over 7 bases. The J call could be wrong; TRBJ2-7 is a better fit for the DNA end. The CDR3 has 13 amino acids. From germline, CDR1 is MNHNS and CDR2 SASEGT. Written as DNA, the CDR3 is TGTGCCACCACAGGGGAGTTCCTACGAGAGCAGTACTTC. Its protein is CATTGEFLREQYF.

There are a few counts of this clonotype. A much larger clone differs by one base, so this may be a read error. V and J are TRBV7-2 and TRBJ2-5, with a possible D match to TRBD1 (6 bases). CDR3 length: 14 amino acids. The germline V gene encodes CDR1 SGHTA and CDR2 FQGNSA. Trimming pared 5 bases from V and 11 bases from J, leaving 21 bases between. DNA of the CDR3: TGTGCCAGCAGCACCAGGACAGAGAACAATGAGCAGTACTTC. Protein: CASSTRTENNEQYF.

With respect to this clonotype: One base away lies a much larger clone, so this may be a sequencing read error. The CDR3 DNA is TGTGCCAGCAGCCAAGCTGGAAATGAGCAGTACTTC. This codes for CASSQAGNEQYF. V usage is TRBV7-2 and J usage is TRBJ2-1, with D hard to call. With the DNA end fitting TRBJ2-7 better, the J assignment may be wrong. Germline V gives CDR1 SGHTA, CDR2 FQGNSA. The CDR3 consists of 12 residues.

The chain couples TRBV20-1 to TRBJ2-7, with a weak D call TRBD1 (6 bases). The CDR3 spans 14 residues. V shed 6 bases and J shed 0 bases, with 15 bases lying between them. CDR1 is DFQATT and CDR2 is SNEGSKA in the germline V gene (reference sequence). The CDR3 DNA reads TGCAGTGCGCCTCCCCCCAGGGGCTCCTACGAGCAGTACTTC. This encodes CSAPPPRGSYEQYF.

The chain carries TRBV7-8 and TRBJ2-5; 10 bases are a match to TRBD2. V was pared by 5 bases and J by 2 bases, with 8 bases of the junction left unmatched. The germline V gene encodes CDR1 SGHVS and CDR2 FQNEAQ. The CDR3 has 16 amino acids. The CDR3 sequence is CASSPILAGKQETQYF. In nucleotides, the CDR3 is TGTGCCAGCAGCCCAATACTAGCGGGGAAACAAGAGACCCAGTACTTC.

This rearrangement joins TRBV25-1 to TRBJ2-6, with unresolved D. This CDR3 has 15 amino acids. Germline values: CDR1 MGHDK, CDR2 SYGVNS. V lost 7 bases and J 0 bases, leaving 10 bases between the germline ends. The CDR3 bases are TGTGCCAGCATGGGCTTCAGCTCTGGGGCCAACGTCCTGACTTTC. This sequence encodes CASMGFSSGANVLTF. The full variable domain, with the rest looked up from reference TRBV25-1 and TRBJ2-6, is EADIYQTPRYLVIGTGKKITLECSQTMGHDKMYWYQQDPGMELHLIHYSYGVNSTEKGDLSSESTVSRIRTEHFPLTLESARPSHTSQYLCASMGFSSGANVLTFGAGSRLTVL.

The V and J genes are TRBV20-1 and TRBJ2-1; unclear D gene. Trimming stripped 1 base from V and 9 bases from J, with 7 bases between. The CDR3 is 11 residues long. Germline V gene data show CDR1 as DFQATT and CDR2 as SNEGSKA (reference sequence). The CDR3 here is CSARVDGEQFF. In DNA form, the CDR3 reads TGCAGTGCTAGAGTGGACGGTGAGCAGTTCTTC.

The chain couples TRBV20-1 to TRBJ2-7, with D possibly being TRBD1 (5 bases). The CDR3 extends over 14 amino acids. In germline, CDR1 is DFQATT, CDR2 SNEGSKA (reference sequence). V was cut by 2 bases and J by 1 base, with 12 bases left in between. The CDR3 nucleotides read TGCAGTGCTAGATATCAGGGAATTTCCTACGAGCAGTACTTC. Protein product: CSARYQGISYEQYF.

V gene TRBV5-1 combines with J gene TRBJ2-5; 8 bases match TRBD2. CDR1 is SGHRS and CDR2 is YFSETQ in the germline V gene. V trimming: 5 bases; J trimming: 0 bases; junction bases outside the gene matches: 9. The CDR3 runs to 16 residues. The CDR3 reads CASRPTSATYQETQYF. The DNA of the CDR3 is TGCGCCAGCAGACCGACTAGCGCGACGTACCAAGAGACCCAGTACTTC.

CDR3 protein: CASSSFASGGTYNEQFF. CDR3 DNA sequence: TGTGCCAGCAGCTCCTTTGCGAGCGGGGGTACCTACAATGAGCAGTTCTTC. The chain has TRBV11-1 and TRBJ2-1, with 8 positions matching TRBD2. The CDR3 consists of 17 residues. From germline, CDR1 is SGHAT and CDR2 FQDESV (reference sequence). The junction had 10 bases not matched to a gene; V was cut back by 4 bases and J by 2 bases.

On this clonotype: A much larger clone differs by one base, so this may be a read error. The chain has TRBV5-1 and TRBJ2-3; 8 nucleotides agree with TRBD1. The CDR3 totals 17 residues. V shed 0 bases and J 8 bases; nucleotides not matched to a gene: 14. The germline gives CDR1 SGHRS, CDR2 YFSETQ. This CDR3 is CASSLAERQGIAGTQYF. CDR3 DNA sequence: TGCGCCAGCAGCTTGGCCGAGAGACAGGGGATAGCAGGTACGCAGTATTTT.

The chain carries TRBV6-6 and TRBJ1-2; 8 bases match TRBD1. CDR1 and CDR2 from the germline V gene are MNHNY and SVGAGI (reference sequence). This CDR3 spans 16 amino acids. J lost 5 bases, V lost 2 bases, and 10 bases had no gene match. CDR3 sequence reads: CASSYPRDRTLYGYTF. CDR3 in DNA: TGTGCCAGCAGTTACCCCCGGGACAGGACATTGTATGGCTACACCTTC.

The rearrangement joins TRBV5-1 to TRBJ2-2, with D uncertain. Trimming left V 1 base short and J 0 bases short, with 13 bases between. CDR3 length: 17 amino acids. CDR1 SGHRS and CDR2 YFSETQ come from the germline V gene. For the CDR3, the DNA is TGCGCCAGCAGCTTGTACGCCATCCCTGCGAACACCGGGGAGCTGTTTTTT. Translated: CASSLYAIPANTGELFF. The whole variable domain, remainder taken from reference TRBV5-1 and TRBJ2-2, is KAGVTQTPRYLIKTRGQQVTLSCSPISGHRSVSWYQQTPGQGLQFLFEYFSETQRNKGNFPGRFSGRQFSNSRSEMNVSTLELGDSALYLCASSLYAIPANTGELFFGEGSRLTVL.